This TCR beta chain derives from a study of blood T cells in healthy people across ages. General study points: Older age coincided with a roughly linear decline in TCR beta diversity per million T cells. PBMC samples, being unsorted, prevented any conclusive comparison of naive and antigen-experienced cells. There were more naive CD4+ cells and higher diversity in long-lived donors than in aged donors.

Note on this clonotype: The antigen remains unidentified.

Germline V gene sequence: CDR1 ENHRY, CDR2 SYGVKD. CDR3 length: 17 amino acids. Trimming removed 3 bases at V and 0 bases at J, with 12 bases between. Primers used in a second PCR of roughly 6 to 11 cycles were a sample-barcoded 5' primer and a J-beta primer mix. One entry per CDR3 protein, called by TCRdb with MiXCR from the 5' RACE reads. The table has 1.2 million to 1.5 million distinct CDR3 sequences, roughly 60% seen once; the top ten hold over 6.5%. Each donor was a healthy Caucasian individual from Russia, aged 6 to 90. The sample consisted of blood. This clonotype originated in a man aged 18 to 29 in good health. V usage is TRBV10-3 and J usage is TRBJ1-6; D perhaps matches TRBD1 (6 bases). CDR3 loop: CAISERGQTSYNSPLHF. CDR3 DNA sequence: TGTGCCATCAGTGAAAGAGGACAGACCTCCTATAATTCACCCCTCCACTTT.